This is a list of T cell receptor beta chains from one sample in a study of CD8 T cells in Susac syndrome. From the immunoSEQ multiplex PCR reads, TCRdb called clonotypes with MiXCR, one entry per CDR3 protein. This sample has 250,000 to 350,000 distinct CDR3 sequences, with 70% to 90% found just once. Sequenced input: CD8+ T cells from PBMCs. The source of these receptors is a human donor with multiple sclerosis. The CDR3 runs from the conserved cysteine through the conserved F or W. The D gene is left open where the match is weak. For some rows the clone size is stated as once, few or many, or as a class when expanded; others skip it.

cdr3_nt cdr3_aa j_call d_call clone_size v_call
TGTGCCAGCGAATTGGGCAGAGAAATTCACTACGAGCAGTACTTC CASELGREIHYEQYF TRBJ2-7 NA NA TRBV7-9
TGTGCCTGGAGTCCCTGGCAAGGCTACGAGCAGTACTTC CAWSPWQGYEQYF TRBJ2-7 NA NA TRBV30
TGTGCCAGCAGTTACTCGGGGGAGGCGGGAGACCAAGAGACCCAGTACTTC CASSYSGEAGDQETQYF TRBJ2-5 TRBD2 NA TRBV6-5
TGCAGTGCTAGAGATCGTGGGCGGGCCTCTGGGGCCAACGTCCTGACTTTC CSARDRGRASGANVLTF TRBJ2-6 NA once TRBV20-1
TGTGCCATCAGTGAGTCGGACAGGGCGAGACCTAGCAATCAGCCCCAGCATTTT CAISESDRARPSNQPQHF TRBJ1-5 TRBD1 NA TRBV10-3
TGTGCCAGCAGTTTGATCAGTGGGGGCACTGAAGCTTTCTTT CASSLISGGTEAFF TRBJ1-1 NA NA TRBV27
TGTGCCAGCAGTGGGCCCTATGGCTACACCTTC CASSGPYGYTF TRBJ1-2 NA once TRBV25-1
TGTGCCAGCAGTTTATTCTCTGGAAACACCATATATTTT CASSLFSGNTIYF TRBJ1-3 NA NA TRBV28
TGTGCCAGCAGTCAAGACCGGGGCCTAGTCTCCGAGCAGTACTTC CASSQDRGLVSEQYF TRBJ2-7 NA NA TRBV27
TGTGCCAGCATCAAGACAGGGAGGTATGGCTACACCTTC CASIKTGRYGYTF TRBJ1-2 TRBD1 NA TRBV28
TGCAGTGCTAGAGATTTGCGCGAGCAGTACTTC CSARDLREQYF TRBJ2-7 NA few TRBV20-1
TGTGCCAGCAGTTATCTCGGGGGACTCCAAGAGACCCAGTACTTC CASSYLGGLQETQYF TRBJ2-5 NA NA TRBV6-2/TRBV6-3